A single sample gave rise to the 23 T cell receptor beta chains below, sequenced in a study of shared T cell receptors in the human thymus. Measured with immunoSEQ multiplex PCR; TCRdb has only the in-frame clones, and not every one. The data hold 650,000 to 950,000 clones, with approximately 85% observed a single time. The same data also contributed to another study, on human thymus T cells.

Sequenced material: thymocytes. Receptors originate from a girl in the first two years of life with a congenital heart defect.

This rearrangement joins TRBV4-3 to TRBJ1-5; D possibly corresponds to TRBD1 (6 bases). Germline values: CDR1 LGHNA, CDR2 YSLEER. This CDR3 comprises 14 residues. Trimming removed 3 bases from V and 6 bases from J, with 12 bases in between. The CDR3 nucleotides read TGCGCCAGCAGCCATTACAGGGCCTCTCAGCCCCAGCATTTT. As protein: CASSHYRASQPQHF.

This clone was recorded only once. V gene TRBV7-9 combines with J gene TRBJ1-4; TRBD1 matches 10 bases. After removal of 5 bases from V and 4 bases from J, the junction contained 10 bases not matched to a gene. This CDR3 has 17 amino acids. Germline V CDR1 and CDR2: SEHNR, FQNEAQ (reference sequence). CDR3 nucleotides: TGTGCCAGCAGCCCCGGGACAGGGGAGGGGGTTAATGAAAAACTGTTTTTT. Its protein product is CASSPGTGEGVNEKLFF.

CDR3 sequence reads: CASSLSPSRGGAKDTQYF. The DNA of the CDR3 is TGTGCCAGCAGTTTATCCCCTTCGCGCGGCGGAGCTAAAGATACGCAGTATTTT. The chain joins TRBV28 to TRBJ2-3; no definite D call. The CDR3 extends over 18 amino acids. V was clipped by 1 base and J by 5 bases, with 22 bases between them. Germline CDR1 is MDHEN and CDR2 is SYDVKM.

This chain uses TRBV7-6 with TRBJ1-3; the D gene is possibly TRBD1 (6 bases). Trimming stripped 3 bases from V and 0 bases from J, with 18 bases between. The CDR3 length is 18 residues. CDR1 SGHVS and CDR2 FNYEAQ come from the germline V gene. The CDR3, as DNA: TGTGCCAGCAGCTTGACAGGCTCCGATTTACCCTCTGGAAACACCATATATTTT. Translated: CASSLTGSDLPSGNTIYF.

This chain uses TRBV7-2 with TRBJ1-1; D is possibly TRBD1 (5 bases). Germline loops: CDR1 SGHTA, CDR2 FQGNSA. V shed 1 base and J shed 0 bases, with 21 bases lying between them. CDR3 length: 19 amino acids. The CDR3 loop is CASSLDGQGQRILNTEAFF. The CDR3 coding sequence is TGTGCCAGCAGCTTAGACGGCCAGGGTCAACGAATTTTGAACACTGAAGCTTTCTTT.

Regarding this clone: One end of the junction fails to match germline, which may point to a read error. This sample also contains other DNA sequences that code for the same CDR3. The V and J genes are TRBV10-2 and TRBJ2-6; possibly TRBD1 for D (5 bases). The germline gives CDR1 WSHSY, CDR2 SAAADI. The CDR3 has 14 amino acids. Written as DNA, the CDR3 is TGCGCCAGCACCGACAGTAATGGGGCCAACGTCCTAACTTTC. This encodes CASTDSNGANVLTF.

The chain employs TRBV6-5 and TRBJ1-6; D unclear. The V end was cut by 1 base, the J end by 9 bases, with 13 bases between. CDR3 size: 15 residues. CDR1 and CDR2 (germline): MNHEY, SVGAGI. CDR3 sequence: CASSYCPGSTSPLHF. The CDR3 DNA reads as TGTGCCAGCAGTTACTGTCCAGGATCGACTTCACCCCTCCACTTT.

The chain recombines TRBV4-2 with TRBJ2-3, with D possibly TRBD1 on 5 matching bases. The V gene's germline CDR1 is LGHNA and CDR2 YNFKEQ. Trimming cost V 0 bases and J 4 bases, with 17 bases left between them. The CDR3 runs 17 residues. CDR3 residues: CASSQDLTGRPPDTQYF. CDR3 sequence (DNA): TGTGCCAGCAGCCAAGATCTTACAGGTCGGCCCCCAGATACGCAGTATTTT.

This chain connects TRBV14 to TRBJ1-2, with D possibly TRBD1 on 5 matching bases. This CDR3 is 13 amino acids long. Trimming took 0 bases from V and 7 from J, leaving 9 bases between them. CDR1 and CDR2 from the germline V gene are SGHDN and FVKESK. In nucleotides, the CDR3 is TGTGCCAGCAGCCAAGACAGGGCAAGTGGCTACACCTTC. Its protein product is CASSQDRASGYTF.

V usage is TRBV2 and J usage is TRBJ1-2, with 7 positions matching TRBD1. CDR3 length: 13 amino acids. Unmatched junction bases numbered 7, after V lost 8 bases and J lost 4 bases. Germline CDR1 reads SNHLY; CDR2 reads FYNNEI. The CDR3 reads CASQGGTVYGYTF. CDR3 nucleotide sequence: TGTGCCAGCCAGGGTGGGACAGTCTATGGCTACACCTTC.

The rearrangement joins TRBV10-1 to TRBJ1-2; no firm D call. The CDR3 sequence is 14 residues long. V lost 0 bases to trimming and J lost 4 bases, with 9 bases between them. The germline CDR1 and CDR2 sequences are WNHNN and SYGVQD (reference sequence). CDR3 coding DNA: TGCGCCAGCAGTGAGTCGCTCAGGCCCTATGGCTACACCTTC. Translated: CASSESLRPYGYTF.

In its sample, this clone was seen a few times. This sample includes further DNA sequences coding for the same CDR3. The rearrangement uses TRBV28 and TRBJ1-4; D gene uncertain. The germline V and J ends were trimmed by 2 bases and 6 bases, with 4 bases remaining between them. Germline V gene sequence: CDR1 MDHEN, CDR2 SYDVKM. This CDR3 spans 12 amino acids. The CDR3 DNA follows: TGTGCCAGCAGTTTACAGGATGAAAAACTGTTTTTT. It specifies CASSLQDEKLFF.

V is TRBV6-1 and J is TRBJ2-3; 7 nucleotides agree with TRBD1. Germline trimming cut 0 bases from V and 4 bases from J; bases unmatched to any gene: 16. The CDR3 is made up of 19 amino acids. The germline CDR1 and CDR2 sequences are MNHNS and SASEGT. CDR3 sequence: CASSEAGQLLRIPSDTQYF. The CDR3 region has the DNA TGTGCCAGCAGTGAAGCGGGACAGCTTTTACGAATCCCTTCAGATACGCAGTATTTT.

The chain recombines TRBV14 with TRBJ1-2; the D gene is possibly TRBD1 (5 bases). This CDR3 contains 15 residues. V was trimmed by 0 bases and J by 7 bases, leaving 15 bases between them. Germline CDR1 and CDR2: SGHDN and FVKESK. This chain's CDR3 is CASSQDSHRSRGYTF. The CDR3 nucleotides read TGTGCCAGCAGCCAAGATTCCCACAGGTCGCGTGGCTACACCTTC.

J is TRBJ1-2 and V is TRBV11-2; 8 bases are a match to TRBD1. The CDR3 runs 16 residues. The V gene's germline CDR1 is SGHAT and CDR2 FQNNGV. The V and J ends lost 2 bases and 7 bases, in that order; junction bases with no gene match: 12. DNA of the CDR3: TGTGCCAGCAGCTTAAAGCCGAGACAGGGGCCAATTGGCTACACCTTC. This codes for CASSLKPRQGPIGYTF.

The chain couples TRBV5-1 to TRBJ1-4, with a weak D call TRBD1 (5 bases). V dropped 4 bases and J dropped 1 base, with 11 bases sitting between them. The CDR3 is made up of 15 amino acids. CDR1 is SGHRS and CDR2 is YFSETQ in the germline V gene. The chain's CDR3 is CASSPSGGTNEKLFF. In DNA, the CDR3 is TGCGCCAGCAGCCCATCCGGGGGAACTAATGAAAAACTGTTTTTT.

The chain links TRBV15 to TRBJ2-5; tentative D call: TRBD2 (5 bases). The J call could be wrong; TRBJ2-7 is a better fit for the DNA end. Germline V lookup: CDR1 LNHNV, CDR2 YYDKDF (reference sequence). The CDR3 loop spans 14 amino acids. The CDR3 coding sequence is TGTGCCACCAGCAGCAGAGGGAGCTCCTACGAGCAGTACTTC. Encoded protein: CATSSRGSSYEQYF.

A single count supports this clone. The CDR3 here is CASSYWRQGTYEQYF. In DNA form, the CDR3 reads TGTGCCAGCAGTTACTGGAGACAGGGTACTTACGAGCAGTACTTC. The genes are TRBV6-5 and TRBJ2-7; 7 nucleotides line up with TRBD1. The CDR3 has 15 residues. V lost 1 base and J lost 4; bases outside the gene matches: 7. Germline V gene sequence: CDR1 MNHEY, CDR2 SVGAGI.

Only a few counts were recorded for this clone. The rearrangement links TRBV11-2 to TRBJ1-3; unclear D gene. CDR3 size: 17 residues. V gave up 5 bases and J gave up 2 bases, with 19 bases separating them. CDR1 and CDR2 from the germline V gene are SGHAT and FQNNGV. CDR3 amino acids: CASSRRGNGVAGNTIYF. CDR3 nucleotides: TGTGCCAGCAGCCGGCGGGGAAACGGGGTGGCTGGAAACACCATATATTTT.

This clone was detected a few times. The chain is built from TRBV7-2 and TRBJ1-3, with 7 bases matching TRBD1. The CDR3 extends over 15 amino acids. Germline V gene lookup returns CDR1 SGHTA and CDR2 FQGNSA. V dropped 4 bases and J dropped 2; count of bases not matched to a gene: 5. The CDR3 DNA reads TGTGCCAGCAGCTCAACAGGGGTTCCTGGAAACACCATATATTTT. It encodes CASSSTGVPGNTIYF.

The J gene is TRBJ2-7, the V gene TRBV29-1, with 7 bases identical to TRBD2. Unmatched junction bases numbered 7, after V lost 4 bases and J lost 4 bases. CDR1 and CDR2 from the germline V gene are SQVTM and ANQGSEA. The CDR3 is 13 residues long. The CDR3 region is CSVASGATYEQYF. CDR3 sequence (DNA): TGCAGCGTTGCCAGCGGGGCTACATACGAGCAGTACTTC.

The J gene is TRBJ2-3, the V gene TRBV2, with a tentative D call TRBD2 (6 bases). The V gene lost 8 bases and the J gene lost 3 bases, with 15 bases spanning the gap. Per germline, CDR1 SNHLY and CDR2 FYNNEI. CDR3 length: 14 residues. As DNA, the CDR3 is TGTGCCAGCCTAGGACTAACTGGGACAGATACGCAGTATTTT. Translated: CASLGLTGTDTQYF.

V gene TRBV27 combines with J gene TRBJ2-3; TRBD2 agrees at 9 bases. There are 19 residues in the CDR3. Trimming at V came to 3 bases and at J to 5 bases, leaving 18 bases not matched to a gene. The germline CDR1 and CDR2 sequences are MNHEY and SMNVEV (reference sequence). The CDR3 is CASSLVAGYAGGVQDTQYF. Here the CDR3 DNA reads TGTGCCAGCAGTTTGGTTGCGGGCTACGCGGGGGGGGTGCAAGATACGCAGTATTTT.